This entry is about one T cell receptor (beta chain). This specimen comes from a study of blood T cell repertoires in COVID-19. The data were produced by immunoSEQ multiplex PCR, yet TCRdb's version contains in-frame clones alone and is incomplete. This table has about 87,000 clones, more than 70% appearing once. The germline V gene encodes CDR1 SGHKS and CDR2 YYEKEE (reference sequence). V shed 0 bases and J shed 5 bases, with 15 bases lying between them. This CDR3 spans 16 amino acids. The chain couples TRBV5-5 to TRBJ1-5, with a tentative D call TRBD1 (6 bases). The sample comprised peripheral blood. The TCR was taken from a human donor with acute or convalescent COVID-19. The donor label of this sample is uncertain. CDR3 amino acids: CASSLGHRVGDQPQHF. The CDR3 DNA reads TGTGCCAGCAGCTTGGGACACAGGGTAGGGGATCAGCCCCAGCATTTT.